This TCR beta chain was retrieved from a study of shared clonotypes between healthy human individuals. Study details: Each donor had three CD4 naive, three CD4 memory, two CD8 naive and one CD8 memory plate. Study results and caveats: Among donors, sharing of clonotypes was expected to be affected by sequencing depth.

When replicate PCRs were run on sorted subsets, they used 200 to 250 ng DNA, some 33,000 T cell genomes. Clones were sequenced by immunoSEQ multiplex PCR, and TCRdb holds only the in-frame ones, with some missing. The sample includes about 800,000 clones, about 96% of them seen just once. On this clone: Its antigen is as yet unknown.

Terminally differentiated effector memory CD45RA+ cells were excluded from the naive CD8 cells, which were CD45RO-negative and positively selected for CCR7. Donors had no recently reported acute infections or vaccinations and were HIV-negative. The sequencing input was naive CD8+ T cells sorted from blood. The sequence came from a man under 40 in good health.

CDR3 in amino acids: CASSLDMPGTGDDEAFF. The CDR3 bases are TGTGCCAGCAGCTTAGATATGCCCGGGACAGGGGATGATGAAGCTTTCTTT. The V call is TRBV7-9, the J call TRBJ1-1; TRBD1 matches 10 bases. Germline assignment: CDR1 SEHNR and CDR2 FQNEAQ (reference sequence). CDR3 size: 17 residues. V was clipped by 1 base and J by 7 bases; unmatched bases: 12.